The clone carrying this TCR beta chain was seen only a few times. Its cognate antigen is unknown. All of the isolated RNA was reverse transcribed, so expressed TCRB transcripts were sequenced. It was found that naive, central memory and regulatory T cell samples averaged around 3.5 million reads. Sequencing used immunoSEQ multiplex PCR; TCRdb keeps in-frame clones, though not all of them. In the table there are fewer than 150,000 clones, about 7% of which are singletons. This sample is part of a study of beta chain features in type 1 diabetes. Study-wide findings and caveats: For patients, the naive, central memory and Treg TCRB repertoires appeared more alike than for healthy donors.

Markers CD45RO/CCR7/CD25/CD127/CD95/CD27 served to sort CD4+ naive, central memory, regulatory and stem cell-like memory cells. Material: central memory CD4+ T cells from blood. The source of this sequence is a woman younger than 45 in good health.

CDR3 sequence: CASRFQGPGGETQYF. CDR3 DNA: TGTGCCAGTAGGTTCCAGGGGCCCGGTGGAGAGACCCAGTACTTC. The chain is built from TRBV19 and TRBJ2-5; the D gene is possibly TRBD1 (6 bases). The CDR3 length is 15 residues. V was trimmed by 6 bases and J by 4 bases, leaving 18 bases between them. The germline gives CDR1 LNHDA, CDR2 SQIVND (reference sequence). The whole variable domain, remainder taken from reference TRBV19 and TRBJ2-5, is DGGITQSPKYLFRKEGQNVTLSCEQNLNHDAMYWYRQDPGQGLRLIYYSQIVNDFQKGDIAEGYSVSREKKESFPLTVTSAQKNPTAFYLCASRFQGPGGETQYFGPGTRLLVL.